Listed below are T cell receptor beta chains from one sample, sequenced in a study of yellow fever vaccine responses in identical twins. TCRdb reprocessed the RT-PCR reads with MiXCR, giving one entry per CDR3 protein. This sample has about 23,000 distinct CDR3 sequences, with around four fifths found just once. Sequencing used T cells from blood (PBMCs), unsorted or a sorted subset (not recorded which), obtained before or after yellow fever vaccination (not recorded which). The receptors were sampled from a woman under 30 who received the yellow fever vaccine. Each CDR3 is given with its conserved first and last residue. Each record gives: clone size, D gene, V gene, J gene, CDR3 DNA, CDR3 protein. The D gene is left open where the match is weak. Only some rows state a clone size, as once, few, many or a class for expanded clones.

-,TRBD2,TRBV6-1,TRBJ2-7,TGTGCCAGCCTGGCCGGACTAGCGGGAATTGGGAACGAGCAGTACTTC,CASLAGLAGIGNEQYF
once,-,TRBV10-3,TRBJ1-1,TGTGCCATCAGTGCAGCAGTTTTGAACACTGAAGCTTTCTTT,CAISAAVLNTEAFF
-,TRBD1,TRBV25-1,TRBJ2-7,TGTGCCAGCAGAGGGACAGGCGTCTACGAGCAGTACTTC,CASRGTGVYEQYF
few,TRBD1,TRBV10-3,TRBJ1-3,TGTGCCATCAGTGAGTCTGGACAGGGGCTAGCCTCTGGAAACACCATATATTTT,CAISESGQGLASGNTIYF
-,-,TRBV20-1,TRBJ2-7,TGCAGTGCTAGAGGAACGGCGGGCAACGAGCAGTACTTC,CSARGTAGNEQYF
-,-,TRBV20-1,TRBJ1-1,TGCAGTGTTTTTTACAGAATGAACACTGAAGCTTTCTTT,CSVFYRMNTEAFF
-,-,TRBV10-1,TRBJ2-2,TGCGCCAGCAGTGATTCCGGGCCAATGAACACCGGGGAGCTGTTTTTT,CASSDSGPMNTGELFF
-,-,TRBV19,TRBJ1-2,TGTGCCAGTAGTAATGAGGGCCGCCTTGGCTACACCTTC,CASSNEGRLGYTF
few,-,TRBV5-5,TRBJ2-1,TGTGCCAGCAGCCCTAACTACAATGAGCAGTTCTTC,CASSPNYNEQFF
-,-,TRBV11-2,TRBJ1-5,TGTGCCAGCAGCCCTCCTCCAGGTAGCAATCAGCCCCAGCATTTT,CASSPPPGSNQPQHF
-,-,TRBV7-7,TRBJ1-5,TGTGCCAGCAGACCGACAGCTTATCAGCCCCAGCATTTT,CASRPTAYQPQHF
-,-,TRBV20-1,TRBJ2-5,TGCAGTGCTAGTAACAGGTTCCAAGAGACCCAGTACTTC,CSASNRFQETQYF
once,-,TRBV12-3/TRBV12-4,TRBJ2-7,TGTGCCAGCACGGATACAGGGATGGCACCCTACGAGCAGTACTTC,CASTDTGMAPYEQYF
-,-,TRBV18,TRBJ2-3,TGTGCCAGCTCACCTGTCGGGATGTTCGATACGCAGTATTTT,CASSPVGMFDTQYF
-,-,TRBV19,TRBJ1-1,TGTGCCAGTAGTATAGGGCAGGGCAGAAGCATGAACACTGAAGCTTTCTTT,CASSIGQGRSMNTEAFF
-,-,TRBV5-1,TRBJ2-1,TGCGCCAGCAGCCTCCGACCCGCCTCGCCAGATGAGCAGTTCTTC,CASSLRPASPDEQFF
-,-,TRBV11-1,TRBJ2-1,TGTGCCAGCAGCTCCGGGACGTACAGTTACAATGAGCAGTTCTTC,CASSSGTYSYNEQFF
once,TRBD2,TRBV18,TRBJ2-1,TGTGCCAGCTCACCAAGAGCGGGGGGCGCCTACAATGAGCAGTTCTTC,CASSPRAGGAYNEQFF
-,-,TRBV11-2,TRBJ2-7,TGTGCCAGCAGCTTAGAGGGGTACGAGCAGTACTTC,CASSLEGYEQYF
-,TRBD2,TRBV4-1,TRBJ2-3,TGCGCCAGCAGCCAAGGGGGAGGGAAGACAGATACGCAGTATTTT,CASSQGGGKTDTQYF
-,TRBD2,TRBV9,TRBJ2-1,TGTGCCAGCAGCCCCCGGACTAGCGGGGGGGAGCGGGAGCAGTTCTTC,CASSPRTSGGEREQFF
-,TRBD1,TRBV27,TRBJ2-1,TGTGCCAGCAGTCCTCAGACAGGGTCGGAGTTCTTC,CASSPQTGSEFF
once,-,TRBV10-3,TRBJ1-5,TGTGCCATCGGGGAGGGCGGTTTTACGCCCCAGCATTTT,CAIGEGGFTPQHF
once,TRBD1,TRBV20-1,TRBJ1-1,TGCAGTGCTAGACCCGGAGGGGGCGGCACTGAAGCTTTCTTT,CSARPGGGGTEAFF
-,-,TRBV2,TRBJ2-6,TGTGCCAGCAGTGAAGGGGCACCTGGGGCCAACGTCCTGACTTTC,CASSEGAPGANVLTF
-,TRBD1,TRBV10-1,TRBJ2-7,TGCGCCAGCAGCGGTGGGGCAGGGGGTATCTACGAGCAGTACTTC,CASSGGAGGIYEQYF
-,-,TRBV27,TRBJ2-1,TGTGCCAGCAGTTGGACAGTCCCCTACAATGAGCAGTTCTTC,CASSWTVPYNEQFF
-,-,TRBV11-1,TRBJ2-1,TGTGCCAGCAACCTATTGGGGGGTCGCGACGAGCAGTTCTTC,CASNLLGGRDEQFF
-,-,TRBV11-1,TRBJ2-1,TGTGCCAGCAGCTTAGGAGGTTTCAGTGCTGAGCAGTTCTTC,CASSLGGFSAEQFF
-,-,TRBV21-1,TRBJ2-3,TGTGCCAGCAGCAACGACGGAACTAGCACAGATACGCAGTATTTT,CASSNDGTSTDTQYF
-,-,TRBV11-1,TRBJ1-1,TGTGCCAGCGCCAACAGAAGTATTGGTTCTGAAGCTTTCTTT,CASANRSIGSEAFF
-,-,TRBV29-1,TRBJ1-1,TGCAGCTCCTGGGACATCAACACTGAAGCTTTCTTT,CSSWDINTEAFF
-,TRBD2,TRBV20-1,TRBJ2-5,TGCAGTGCTAGACCCAGCGGGAGGATGGAGACCCAGTACTTC,CSARPSGRMETQYF
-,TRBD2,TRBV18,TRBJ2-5,TGTGCCAGCTCCCCTACGGGACTAGGGAAAGAGACCCAGTACTTC,CASSPTGLGKETQYF
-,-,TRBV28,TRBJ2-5,TGTGCCAGCAGTTTAGTGGGCGGACGGACGAAGCAAGAGACCCAGTACTTC,CASSLVGGRTKQETQYF
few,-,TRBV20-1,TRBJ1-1,TGCAGTGCGTATATCCTCACAGGGACGAACACTGAAGCTTTCTTT,CSAYILTGTNTEAFF
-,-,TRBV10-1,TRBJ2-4,TGCGCCAGCAGTCCGACAGGTGGAAACATTCAGTACTTC,CASSPTGGNIQYF
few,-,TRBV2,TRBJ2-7,TGTGCCAGCAGTGTACTGCCGGGATCCGAGCAGTACTTC,CASSVLPGSEQYF
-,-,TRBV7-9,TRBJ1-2,TGTGCCAGCAGCTTAGACGGATGGGGCTACACCTTC,CASSLDGWGYTF
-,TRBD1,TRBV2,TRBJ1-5,TGTGCCAGCAGTGGGACAGGATCTAATAGCAATCAGCCCCAGCATTTT,CASSGTGSNSNQPQHF
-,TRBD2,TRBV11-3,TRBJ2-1,TGTGCCAGCAGCCCAACTAGCGGGAGTAAGAATGAGCAGTTCTTC,CASSPTSGSKNEQFF
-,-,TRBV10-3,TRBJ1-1,TGTGCCATCAGTAGTGGGGGGCTGAACACTGAAGCTTTCTTT,CAISSGGLNTEAFF
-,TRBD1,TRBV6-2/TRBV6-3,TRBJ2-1,TGTGCCAGCAGTTACTCCTCCGGGACAGGGGTATGGGATGAGCAGTTCTTC,CASSYSSGTGVWDEQFF